Shown below are 14 T cell receptor beta chains from a single sample sequenced in a study of T cell repertoires in cytomegalovirus infection. Each CDR3 protein is one row after TCRdb ran MiXCR on the reads. The data contain 130,000 or so distinct CDR3 sequences, about 6.1% of them singletons. Sample: PBMCs. The source of these receptors is a human donor in good health (CMV status not recorded). Some clones in this sample may be carry-over from other donors' samples.

This clonotype was seen only a few times. The rearrangement joins TRBV28 to TRBJ1-5, with 9 nucleotides matching TRBD1. The CDR3 loop spans 15 amino acids. V was pared by 5 bases and J by 3 bases, with 5 bases of the junction left unmatched. Germline V CDR1 and CDR2: MDHEN, SYDVKM. CDR3 DNA: TGTGCCAGCAGTAAACAGGGGGCAAACAATCAGCCCCAGCATTTT. Translating gives CASSKQGANNQPQHF.

This clonotype was seen repeatedly, ten times or more. The chain couples TRBV7-2 to TRBJ2-3; 8 bases map to TRBD2. Trimming took 5 bases from V and 5 from J; bases not matched to a gene: 6. This CDR3 spans 14 amino acids. Germline assignment: CDR1 SGHTA and CDR2 FQGNSA. Here the CDR3 reads CASSPRGAIDTQYF. CDR3 in DNA: TGTGCCAGCAGCCCGCGGGGGGCCATAGATACGCAGTATTTT.

This clonotype was counted only a few times. V and J are TRBV11-1 and TRBJ2-7; D perhaps matches TRBD2 (6 bases). The CDR3 consists of 15 residues. Looked up from germline, CDR1 is SGHAT and CDR2 is FQDESV (reference sequence). Trimming cost V 4 bases and J 4 bases, with 17 bases left between them. CDR3 nucleotides: TGTGCCAGCAGCTCCGGGACTCCAATCGTTTACGAGCAGTACTTC. Protein: CASSSGTPIVYEQYF.

This clonotype was detected ten times or more. The chain carries TRBV11-1 and TRBJ2-5; D remains unclear. Trimming stripped 5 bases from V and 5 bases from J, with 12 bases between. The CDR3 is 13 amino acids. Germline CDR1 SGHAT, CDR2 FQDESV (reference sequence). CDR3 sequence: CASSLPTAETQYF. The CDR3 bases are TGTGCCAGCAGCCTGCCCACCGCCGAGACCCAGTACTTC.

This clonotype was found many times. The chain links TRBV12-3 or TRBV12-4 to TRBJ1-2; D is ambiguous. The V end lost 0 bases, the J end lost 6 bases, and 8 bases lay between the germline ends. This CDR3 spans 13 amino acids. The CDR3 region has the DNA TGTGCCAGCAGTTTAGCGCGGTACAATGGCTACACCTTC. Translation gives CASSLARYNGYTF.

This clonotype has ten or more counts. The chain couples TRBV20-1 to TRBJ2-7, with D hard to call. V was clipped by 0 bases and J by 4 bases, with 10 bases between them. In germline, CDR1 is DFQATT, CDR2 SNEGSKA (reference sequence). This CDR3 has 13 amino acids. DNA for the CDR3: TGCAGTGCTAGAGAGTTCGGACGGTACGAGCAGTACTTC. Protein: CSAREFGRYEQYF.

There are many counts of this clonotype. This sequence joins TRBV11-1 and TRBJ2-3; D perhaps matches TRBD2 (6 bases). Looked up from germline, CDR1 is SGHAT and CDR2 is FQDESV (reference sequence). The CDR3 extends over 15 amino acids. V dropped 4 bases and J dropped 0 bases, with 11 bases sitting between them. CDR3 nucleotides: TGTGCCAGCAGCTATAGCGGCATTAGCACAGATACGCAGTATTTT. Residues: CASSYSGISTDTQYF. The full variable domain, completed using reference TRBV11-1 and TRBJ2-3, is EAEVAQSPRYKITEKSQAVAFWCDPISGHATLYWYRQILGQGPELLVQFQDESVVDDSQLPKDRFSAERLKGVDSTLKIQPAELGDSAMYLCASSYSGISTDTQYFGPGTRLTVL.

J is TRBJ2-5 and V is TRBV20-1; perhaps D is TRBD1 or TRBD2 (5 bases each). Germline V gene lookup returns CDR1 DFQATT and CDR2 SNEGSKA (reference sequence). Trimming pared 0 bases from V and 5 bases from J, leaving 13 bases between. The CDR3 runs to 14 residues. CDR3 protein: CSARDHQGGETQYF. In DNA form, the CDR3 reads TGCAGTGCTAGAGATCACCAGGGCGGGGAGACCCAGTACTTC.

This clonotype was seen repeatedly, ten times or more. CDR3 in amino acids: CASSYSLSQPQHF. In DNA, the CDR3 is TGTGCCAGCAGTTACTCGCTAAGTCAGCCCCAGCATTTT. The rearrangement links TRBV6-2 or TRBV6-3 to TRBJ1-5; D remains ambiguous. In germline, CDR1 is MNHEY, CDR2 SVGEGT. The CDR3 is 13 residues long. Trimming removed 0 bases at V and 6 bases at J, with 6 bases between.

At least ten counts were recorded for this clonotype. The chain has TRBV7-8 and TRBJ2-7; D perhaps matches TRBD1 (5 bases). The CDR3 is 14 residues long. V was shortened by 1 base and J by 0 bases, with 7 bases between the two germline ends. CDR1 and CDR2 from the germline V gene are SGHVS and FQNEAQ. Here the CDR3 reads CASSLGGASYEQYF. CDR3 DNA: TGTGCCAGCAGCTTAGGGGGCGCCTCCTACGAGCAGTACTTC.

The chain uses TRBV29-1 and TRBJ1-4; 7 bases align to TRBD1. CDR1 is SQVTM, CDR2 ANQGSEA, per germline. Losses at the gene ends were 4 bases for V and 2 bases for J; bases not matched to a gene: 1. CDR3 length equals 13 residues. The CDR3 bases are TGCAGCGTTGTGGACAGGACTAATGAAAAACTGTTTTTT. Residues: CSVVDRTNEKLFF.

This clonotype was seen repeatedly, ten times or more. V is TRBV7-2 and J is TRBJ2-5; D gene ambiguous. Trimming took off 5 bases at V and 5 bases at J, with 6 bases between the two ends. Germline CDR1 reads SGHTA; CDR2 reads FQGNSA. The CDR3 length is 11 residues. CDR3: CASSPSETQYF. The CDR3 DNA is TGTGCCAGCAGCCCCTCGGAGACCCAGTACTTC.

This clonotype was seen at least ten times. The chain links TRBV19 to TRBJ2-1; 10 nucleotides line up with TRBD2. CDR3 length: 16 residues. Germline CDR1 and CDR2: LNHDA and SQIVND (reference sequence). The V gene end was trimmed by 0 bases and the J gene end by 6 bases; junction bases not matched to a gene: 5. CDR3 amino acids: CASSIDDQRGGNEQFF. The DNA for the CDR3 is TGTGCCAGTAGTATAGACGACCAGCGGGGGGGCAATGAGCAGTTCTTC.

This clonotype was seen repeatedly, ten times or more. The V and J genes are TRBV7-8 and TRBJ1-6; D is unclear. Trimming took off 4 bases at V and 4 bases at J, with 8 bases between the two ends. CDR3 length: 14 amino acids. The germline CDR1 and CDR2 sequences are SGHVS and FQNEAQ. CDR3 amino acids: CASSSLRYNSPLHF. Written as DNA, the CDR3 is TGTGCCAGCAGCTCATTACGGTATAATTCACCCCTCCACTTT.